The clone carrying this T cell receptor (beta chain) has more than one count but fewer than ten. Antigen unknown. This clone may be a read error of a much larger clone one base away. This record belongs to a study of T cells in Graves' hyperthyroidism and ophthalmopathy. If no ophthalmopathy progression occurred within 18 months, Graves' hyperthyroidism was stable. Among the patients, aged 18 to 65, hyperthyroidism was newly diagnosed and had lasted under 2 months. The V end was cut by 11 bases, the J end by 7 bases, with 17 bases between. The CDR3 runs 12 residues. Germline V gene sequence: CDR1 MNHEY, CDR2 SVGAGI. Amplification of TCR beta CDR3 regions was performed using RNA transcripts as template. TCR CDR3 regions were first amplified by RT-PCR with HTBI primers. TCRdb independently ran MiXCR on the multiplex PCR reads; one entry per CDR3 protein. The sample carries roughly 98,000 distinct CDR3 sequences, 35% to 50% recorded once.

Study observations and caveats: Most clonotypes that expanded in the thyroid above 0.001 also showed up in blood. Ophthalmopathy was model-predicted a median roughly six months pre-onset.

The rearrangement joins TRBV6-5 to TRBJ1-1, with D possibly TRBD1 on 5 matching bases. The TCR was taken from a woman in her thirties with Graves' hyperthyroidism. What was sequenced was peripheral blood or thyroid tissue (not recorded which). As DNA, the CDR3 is TGTGCCGTCAAAGAACCCGGGGGTGAAGCTTTCTTT. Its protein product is CAVKEPGGEAFF.